Listed below are T cell receptor beta chains from one sample, sequenced in a study of CXCR3-negative and CXCR3-positive naive CD8 T cells. TCRdb reanalyzed the 5' RACE reads and collapses them to one entry per CDR3 protein, without DNA. This sample contains about 38,000 distinct CDR3 sequences. Sequenced material: memory CD8+ T cells from blood. These receptors were collected from a human donor in good health. Some clones in this sample may be carry-over from other donors' samples. CDR3s include the opening cysteine and the closing phenylalanine or tryptophan. Rows give clone size only sometimes, using once, few, many, or a class for an expanded clone.

J gene,clone size,V gene,CDR3 protein
TRBJ2-1,.,TRBV7-6,CATKPGGAKNEQFF
TRBJ1-1,medium-sized,TRBV4-1,CASSQVRGTEAFF
TRBJ2-7,.,TRBV7-9,CASSLTGGSYEQYF
TRBJ2-7,.,TRBV20-1,CSAWDTGSYEQYF
TRBJ2-7,.,TRBV20-1,CSARVGEGTVYEQYF
TRBJ2-1,large,TRBV6-4,CASSDSSGGANEQFF
TRBJ1-1,.,TRBV4-2,CASSQDLIDLYTEAFF
TRBJ2-3,.,TRBV6-4,CASSGTASTDTQYF
TRBJ2-1,.,TRBV4-2,CASSQDNWGEFF
TRBJ1-1,.,TRBV28,CASSWGQGMNTEAFF
TRBJ1-4,.,TRBV21-1,CASSKRPRDRSPVGKLFF
TRBJ2-2,.,TRBV29-1,CSVCYTPAGELFF
TRBJ2-7,.,TRBV5-5,CASSVSLSSYEQYF
TRBJ2-7,.,TRBV4-3,CASSPGTSGTYEQYF
TRBJ2-7,.,TRBV20-1,CSVRRTGSYEQYF
TRBJ2-1,.,TRBV12-3/TRBV12-4,CASSLGLVYEQFF
TRBJ2-6,.,TRBV6-2/TRBV6-3,CASSYRISGANVLTF
TRBJ2-1,.,TRBV4-3,CASSQDGAGGNEQFF
TRBJ2-1,.,TRBV6-4,CASSSGGANEQFF
TRBJ2-7,.,TRBV4-3,CASSQYEKQAGAPYEQYF
TRBJ1-5,.,TRBV12-3/TRBV12-4,CASNSPEGQGARGPQHF
TRBJ2-1,.,TRBV27,CASIGWDEQFF
TRBJ2-7,.,TRBV7-9,CASRSQGEREQYF
TRBJ2-3,.,TRBV29-1,CSVVGQGSTDTQYF
TRBJ2-7,.,TRBV20-1,CSARDRAEAYEQYF
TRBJ2-4,.,TRBV28,CASSLNDRAQYF
TRBJ2-2,.,TRBV6-2/TRBV6-3,CASSYSDDTGELFF
TRBJ1-6,.,TRBV5-5,CASRPDRGRRSPLHF
TRBJ2-7,.,TRBV27,CASMDSQGTDEQYF
TRBJ2-3,.,TRBV29-1,CSVVPRGAHTDTQYF
TRBJ2-7,.,TRBV28,CASSFPSSYEQYF
TRBJ2-3,.,TRBV29-1,CSVEEYLEAFTDTQYF
TRBJ2-2,.,TRBV15,CATSRGGTGYTGELFF
TRBJ1-1,.,TRBV5-6,CASSLQGTEAFF
TRBJ2-7,.,TRBV29-1,CSVSATGDEQYF
TRBJ1-1,.,TRBV12-3/TRBV12-4,CASSFALQGVALEAFF
TRBJ1-6,.,TRBV4-2,CASSLGPLTALHF
TRBJ2-6,.,TRBV7-8,CASSASSGGFGANVLTF
TRBJ1-5,.,TRBV5-8,CASSLGTGYPQPQHF
TRBJ2-5,.,TRBV12-3/TRBV12-4,CASSRRIRDRAQETQYF
TRBJ1-2,.,TRBV3-1,CASSPPGQGRSYGYTF
TRBJ2-5,.,TRBV29-1,CSVAIRTAPGETQYF
TRBJ2-7,.,TRBV29-1,CSVELVGDTYEQYF
TRBJ2-1,.,TRBV28,CASSSPRTGYNEQFF
TRBJ2-7,.,TRBV12-3/TRBV12-4,CASGRMRAYEQYF
TRBJ1-2,.,TRBV21-1,CASSSRDRDYGYTF
TRBJ1-2,.,TRBV12-3/TRBV12-4,CASRSAGGKGYYTF
TRBJ1-1,.,TRBV15,CATSSERTANTEAFF
TRBJ2-1,.,TRBV7-9,CASSQSGGSYNEQFF
TRBJ2-7,.,TRBV28,CASSPPQEVTYEQYF
TRBJ2-1,.,TRBV29-1,CSALLDRGLYEQFF
TRBJ2-1,.,TRBV6-2/TRBV6-3,CASSSTNYNEQFF
TRBJ1-1,.,TRBV29-1,CSVDQGADTEAFF
TRBJ2-7,.,TRBV28,CASSLLDAYEQYF
TRBJ2-7,.,TRBV7-3,CASSLTFSGELSYEQYF